The clone carrying this T cell receptor beta chain has a handful of counts. The source of the sample is a study of blood T cell repertoires in COVID-19. Across the study: From the United States, Italy and Spain came samples of acute and convalescent COVID-19.

The CDR3 totals 15 residues. The V gene lost 5 bases and the J gene lost 5 bases, with 18 bases spanning the gap. Germline V CDR1 and CDR2: SGHTA, FQGNSA. As handled by the study authors: Estimation of nucleated cell counts relied on the amplification of reference gene primers. The repertoire was sequenced with immunoSEQ multiplex PCR; TCRdb's copy has only in-frame clones and lacks some. V and J calls and clone size are given by that table; D and trimming were obtained from the DNA. The sample shows more than 150,000 clones, about 88% of them seen only once. Seattle cases were enrolled at active infection and followed longitudinally.

The sample was peripheral blood. The chain employs TRBV7-2 and TRBJ1-2; possibly TRBD1 for D (6 bases). This clonotype originated in a man between 60 and 70 years old with COVID-19, enrolled during active disease. CDR3 sequence (DNA): TGTGCCAGCAGCACCGGACAGACCTCAACTTATGGCTACACCTTC. Amino acid sequence: CASSTGQTSTYGYTF.